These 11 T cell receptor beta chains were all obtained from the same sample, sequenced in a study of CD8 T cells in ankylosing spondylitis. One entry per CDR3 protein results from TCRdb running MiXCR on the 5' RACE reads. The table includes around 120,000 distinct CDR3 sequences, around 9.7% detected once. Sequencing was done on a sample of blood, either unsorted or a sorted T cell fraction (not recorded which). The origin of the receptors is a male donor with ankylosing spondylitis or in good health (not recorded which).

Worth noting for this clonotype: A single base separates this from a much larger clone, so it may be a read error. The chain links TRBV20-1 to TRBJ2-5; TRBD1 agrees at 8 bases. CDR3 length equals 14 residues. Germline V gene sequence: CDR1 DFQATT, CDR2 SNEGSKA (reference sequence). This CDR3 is CSPRENRGIETQYF. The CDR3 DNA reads TGCAGTCCTAGAGAGAACAGGGGGATTGAGACCCAGTACTTC.

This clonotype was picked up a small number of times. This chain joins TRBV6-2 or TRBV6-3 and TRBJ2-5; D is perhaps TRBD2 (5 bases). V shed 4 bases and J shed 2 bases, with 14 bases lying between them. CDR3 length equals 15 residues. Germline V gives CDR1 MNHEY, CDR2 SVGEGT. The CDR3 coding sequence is TGTGCCAGCAGTTGGAGGAGACACACACAAGAGACCCAGTACTTC. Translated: CASSWRRHTQETQYF.

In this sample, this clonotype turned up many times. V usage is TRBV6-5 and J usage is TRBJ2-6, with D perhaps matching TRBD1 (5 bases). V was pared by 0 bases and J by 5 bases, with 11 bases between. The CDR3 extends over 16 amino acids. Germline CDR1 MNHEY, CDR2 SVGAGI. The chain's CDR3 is CASSYSRAGRANVLTF. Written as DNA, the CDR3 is TGTGCCAGCAGTTACTCTCGTGCAGGGCGGGCCAACGTCCTGACTTTC.

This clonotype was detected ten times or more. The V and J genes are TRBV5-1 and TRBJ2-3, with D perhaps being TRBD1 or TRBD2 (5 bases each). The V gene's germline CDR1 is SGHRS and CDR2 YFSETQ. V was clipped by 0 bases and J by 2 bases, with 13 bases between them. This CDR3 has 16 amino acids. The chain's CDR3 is CASSLEGTSNTDTQYF. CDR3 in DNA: TGCGCCAGCAGCTTGGAAGGGACCTCAAACACAGATACGCAGTATTTT.

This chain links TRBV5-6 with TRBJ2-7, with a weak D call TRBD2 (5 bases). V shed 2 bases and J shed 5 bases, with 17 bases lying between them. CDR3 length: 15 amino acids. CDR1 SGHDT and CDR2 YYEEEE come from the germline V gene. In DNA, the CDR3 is TGTGCCAGCAGCTTTCCACTAGGACTCGGGGACGAGCAGTACTTC. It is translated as CASSFPLGLGDEQYF.

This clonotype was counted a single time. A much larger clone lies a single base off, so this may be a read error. CDR3 nucleotides: TGCACCGTTGCGGGGACAGGGGGCTTCGAGCAGTACTTC. Translation gives CTVAGTGGFEQYF. V gene TRBV29-1 combines with J gene TRBJ2-7; 12 positions agree with TRBD1. This CDR3 comprises 13 residues. Per the germline V gene, CDR1 is SQVTM and CDR2 is ANQGSEA.

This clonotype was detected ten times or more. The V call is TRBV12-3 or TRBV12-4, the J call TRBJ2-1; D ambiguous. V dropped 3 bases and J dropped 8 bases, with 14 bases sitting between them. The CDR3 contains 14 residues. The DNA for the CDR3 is TGTGCCAGCAGTTTGGTGCCCCCCGGGTATGAGCAGTTCTTC. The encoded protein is CASSLVPPGYEQFF.

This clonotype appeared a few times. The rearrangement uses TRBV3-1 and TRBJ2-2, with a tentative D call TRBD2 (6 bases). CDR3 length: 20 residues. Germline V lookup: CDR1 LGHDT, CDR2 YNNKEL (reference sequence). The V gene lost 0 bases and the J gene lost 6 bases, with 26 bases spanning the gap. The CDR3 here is CASSQDILGLQIPNAGELFF. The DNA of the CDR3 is TGTGCCAGCAGCCAAGATATTTTAGGACTACAAATCCCAAACGCCGGGGAGCTGTTTTTT.

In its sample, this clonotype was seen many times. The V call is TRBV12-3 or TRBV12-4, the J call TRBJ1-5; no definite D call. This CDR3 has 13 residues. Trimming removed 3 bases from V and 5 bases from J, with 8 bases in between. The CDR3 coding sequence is TGTGCCAGCAGTTTGTCAGCTGATCAGCCCCAGCATTTT. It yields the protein CASSLSADQPQHF.

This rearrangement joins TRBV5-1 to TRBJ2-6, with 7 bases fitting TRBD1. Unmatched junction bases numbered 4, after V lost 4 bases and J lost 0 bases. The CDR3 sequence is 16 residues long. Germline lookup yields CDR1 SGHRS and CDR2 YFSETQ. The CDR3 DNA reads TGCGCCAGCAGCCCGGGACAGACCTCTGGGGCCAACGTCCTGACTTTC. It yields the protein CASSPGQTSGANVLTF.

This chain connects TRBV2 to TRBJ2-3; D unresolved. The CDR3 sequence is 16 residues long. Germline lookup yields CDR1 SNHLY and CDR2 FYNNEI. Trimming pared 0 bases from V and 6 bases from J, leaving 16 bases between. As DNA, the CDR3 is TGTGCCAGCAGTGAAGCCGCAAATGGGCGTAGGGATACGCAGTATTTT. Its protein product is CASSEAANGRRDTQYF.